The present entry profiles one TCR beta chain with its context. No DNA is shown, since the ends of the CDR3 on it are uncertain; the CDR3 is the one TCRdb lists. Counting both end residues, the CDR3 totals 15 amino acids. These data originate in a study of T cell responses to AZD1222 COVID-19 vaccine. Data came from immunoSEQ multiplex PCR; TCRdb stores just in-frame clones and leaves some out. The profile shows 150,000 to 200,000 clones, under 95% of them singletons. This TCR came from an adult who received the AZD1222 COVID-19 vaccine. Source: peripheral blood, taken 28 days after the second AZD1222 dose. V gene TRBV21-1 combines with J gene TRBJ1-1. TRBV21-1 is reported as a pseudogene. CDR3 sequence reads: CASSPQVGWGTEAFF.